Presented here are 20 T cell receptor beta chains from one specimen sequenced in a study of T cell responses to AZD1222 COVID-19 vaccine. Some clones are missing from TCRdb's copy, which holds only in-frame ones; the method was immunoSEQ multiplex PCR. The sample lists 95,000 or so clones; under 90% were seen once. The sample here was peripheral blood, taken on day 0 of MenACWY control vaccination. Receptors originate from an adult in good health.

The chain recombines TRBV4-2 with TRBJ1-4, with D possibly matching TRBD1 (5 bases). CDR3 length: 17 amino acids. CDR1 LGHNA and CDR2 YNFKEQ come from the germline V gene. Trimming shortened V by 0 bases and J by 6 bases, and 17 bases separated the two germline ends. The CDR3 loop is CASSQEDPGRGDEKLFF. The CDR3 nucleotides read TGTGCCAGCAGCCAAGAAGACCCAGGTCGGGGGGATGAAAAACTGTTTTTT.

The genes are TRBV20-1 and TRBJ2-1; the D gene is possibly TRBD1 (7 bases). CDR1 is DFQATT, CDR2 SNEGSKA, per germline (reference sequence). V was trimmed by 6 bases and J by 16 bases, leaving 19 bases between them. The CDR3 extends over 11 amino acids. Here the CDR3 reads CSASQGEEAFF. The CDR3 DNA sequence: TGCAGTGCGTCTCAGGGGGAGGAAGCTTTCTTC.

The gene calls are TRBV9 and TRBJ1-1; 9 bases align to TRBD1. CDR1 and CDR2 (germline): SGDLS, YYNGEE. J was trimmed by 4 bases and V by 4 bases; bases with no gene match: 8. This CDR3 has 15 amino acids. The CDR3 DNA follows: TGTGCCAGCAGCCCCCGGGGACAGGGCACCACTGAAGCTTTCTTT. Its translation is CASSPRGQGTTEAFF.

The V call is TRBV2, the J call TRBJ1-1; D unclear. CDR1 is SNHLY, CDR2 FYNNEI, per germline. The ends were cut back, 1 base at V and 3 bases at J, with 9 bases in the middle. The CDR3 runs to 14 residues. The CDR3 DNA reads TGTGCCAGCAGTGAAGGGTGGCTATACACTGAAGCTTTCTTT. Amino acids: CASSEGWLYTEAFF.

The chain has TRBV27 and TRBJ1-5; D might be TRBD1 (6 bases). The CDR3 consists of 16 residues. Germline CDR1 and CDR2: MNHEY and SMNVEV (reference sequence). V was shortened by 1 base and J by 2 bases, with 12 bases between the two germline ends. As DNA, the CDR3 is TGTGCCAGCAGTTTATTCGGCAGGGGCGGCAATCAGCCCCAGCATTTT. This sequence encodes CASSLFGRGGNQPQHF.

A single count supports this clone. V gene TRBV15 combines with J gene TRBJ2-3; 10 nucleotides line up with TRBD2. The germline gives CDR1 LNHNV, CDR2 YYDKDF (reference sequence). V trimming: 1 base; J trimming: 3 bases; junction bases outside the gene matches: 1. The CDR3 spans 15 residues. In DNA form, the CDR3 reads TGTGCCACCAGCAGAGCGGGACTAGCGACAGATACGCAGTATTTT. This translates into CATSRAGLATDTQYF.

The V call is TRBV10-3, the J call TRBJ2-3, with D hard to call. The CDR3 extends over 12 amino acids. CDR1 and CDR2 from the germline V gene are ENHRY and SYGVKD. The V end lost 4 bases, the J end lost 8 bases, and 10 bases lay between the germline ends. The CDR3 DNA follows: TGTGCCATCAGTGTCACTTCGGGTACGCAGTATTTT. Protein product: CAISVTSGTQYF.

This chain connects TRBV29-1 to TRBJ2-3; D is unresolved. This CDR3 spans 14 amino acids. The V and J ends lost 3 bases and 0 bases respectively, with 10 bases between them. CDR1 is SQVTM, CDR2 ANQGSEA, per germline. The DNA for the CDR3 is TGCAGCGTTGATGATCCCGAAAGCACAGATACGCAGTATTTT. It codes for CSVDDPESTDTQYF.

The chain employs TRBV29-1 and TRBJ2-7, with D possibly being TRBD2 (6 bases). Germline V lookup: CDR1 SQVTM, CDR2 ANQGSEA. CDR3 length equals 12 residues. V lost 6 bases to trimming and J lost 5 bases, with 14 bases between them. The CDR3 reads CSVDGGTDEQYF. CDR3 nucleotide sequence: TGCAGCGTCGATGGAGGGACTGACGAGCAGTACTTC.

The CDR3 reads CASSSTTTVYEQYF. The CDR3, as DNA: TGTGCCAGCAGCTCCACGACTACTGTCTACGAGCAGTACTTC. V and J are TRBV7-9 and TRBJ2-7; maybe TRBD2 (5 bases). V was shortened by 4 bases and J by 3 bases, with 13 bases between the two germline ends. Germline V CDR1 and CDR2: SEHNR, FQNEAQ (reference sequence). This CDR3 is 14 amino acids long.

The rearrangement links TRBV6-2 or TRBV6-3 to TRBJ1-1; D uncertain. Trimming removed 6 bases at V and 4 bases at J, with 18 bases between. Looked up from germline, CDR1 is MNHEY and CDR2 is SVGEGT. The CDR3 loop spans 15 amino acids. CDR3 amino acids: CASSLGRAGTTEAFF. CDR3 coding DNA: TGTGCCAGCAGCTTGGGAAGGGCAGGAACCACTGAAGCTTTCTTT.

J is TRBJ1-1 and V is TRBV7-9; D may be TRBD1 (6 bases). This CDR3 is 15 amino acids long. Germline V gene lookup returns CDR1 SEHNR and CDR2 FQNEAQ (reference sequence). The germline V and J ends were trimmed by 6 bases and 5 bases, with 19 bases remaining between them. This CDR3 reads CASSFYRGTRTEAFF. The CDR3 DNA reads as TGTGCCAGCAGTTTCTATCGGGGGACAAGGACTGAAGCTTTCTTT. Full variable domain (outside the CDR3, taken from reference TRBV7-9 and TRBJ1-1): DTGVSQNPRHKITKRGQNVTFRCDPISEHNRLYWYRQTLGQGPEFLTYFQNEAQLEKSRLLSDRFSAERPKGSFSTLEIQRTEQGDSAMYLCASSFYRGTRTEAFFGQGTRLTVV.

This clone was recorded once. V is TRBV28 and J is TRBJ2-7; D gene uncertain. With 6 bases removed from V and 7 bases from J, the gap between germline ends came to 10 bases. The CDR3 has 11 residues. Per the germline V gene, CDR1 is MDHEN and CDR2 is SYDVKM. CDR3 sequence: CASSSLREQYF. The CDR3 region has the DNA TGTGCCAGCAGCAGCCTCCGGGAGCAGTACTTC.

For the CDR3, the DNA is TGTGCCAGCATGACAGGGAGGGCAGATACGCAGTATTTT. Translation gives CASMTGRADTQYF. This chain joins TRBV27 and TRBJ2-3, with D tentatively TRBD1 or TRBD2 (7 bases each). Trimming took off 7 bases at V and 4 bases at J, with 12 bases between the two ends. The V gene's germline CDR1 is MNHEY and CDR2 SMNVEV (reference sequence). There are 13 residues in the CDR3.

The rearrangement uses TRBV25-1 and TRBJ1-4; 10 nucleotides align to TRBD1. Germline V gene data show CDR1 as MGHDK and CDR2 as SYGVNS. The CDR3 totals 15 residues. Trimming cost V 4 bases and J 8 bases; bases outside gene matches: 7. CDR3 residues: CASSGPGQGFEKLFF. The CDR3 nucleotides are TGTGCCAGCAGTGGACCGGGACAGGGGTTCGAAAAACTGTTTTTT.

In nucleotides, the CDR3 is TGCGCCAGCAGTGGGTCTATGTCTAGCACAGATACGCAGTATTTT. Protein product: CASSGSMSSTDTQYF. The chain is built from TRBV5-1 and TRBJ2-3, with unresolved D. V was trimmed by 5 bases and J by 0 bases, leaving 13 bases between them. The CDR3 is 15 amino acids. CDR1 SGHRS and CDR2 YFSETQ come from the germline V gene.

This chain links TRBV15 with TRBJ2-1, with 8 bases lining up with TRBD2. Germline V lookup: CDR1 LNHNV, CDR2 YYDKDF (reference sequence). Germline trimming cut 3 bases from V and 9 bases from J; bases unmatched to any gene: 13. This CDR3 comprises 16 residues. Here the CDR3 reads CATSRSRGSGRGEQFF. In nucleotides, the CDR3 is TGTGCCACCAGCAGGTCCCGGGGCTCCGGGAGGGGTGAGCAGTTCTTC.

The gene calls are TRBV4-2 and TRBJ2-1, with D perhaps TRBD2 (5 bases). The CDR3 runs to 14 residues. Germline CDR1 reads LGHNA; CDR2 reads YNFKEQ. V was cut by 0 bases and J by 10 bases, with 13 bases left in between. This CDR3 is CASSQDEGGGEQFF. CDR3 nucleotides: TGTGCCAGCAGCCAAGATGAGGGTGGTGGCGAGCAGTTCTTC.

V and J are TRBV7-9 and TRBJ1-5; 9 bases align to TRBD1. This CDR3 spans 14 amino acids. CDR1 is SEHNR, CDR2 FQNEAQ, per germline (reference sequence). The V segment lost 5 bases and the J segment 3 bases; nucleotides outside the gene matches: 2. The CDR3 coding sequence is TGTGCCAGCAGCGGGGACAGGGTCAATCAGCCCCAGCATTTT. It codes for CASSGDRVNQPQHF.

V usage is TRBV9 and J usage is TRBJ1-1; tentatively, D is TRBD1 (6 bases). Germline V gene lookup returns CDR1 SGDLS and CDR2 YYNGEE. The CDR3 spans 14 residues. Trimming took 4 bases from V and 3 from J, leaving 13 bases between them. In nucleotides, the CDR3 is TGTGCCAGCAGCAACACAGGGTACGACACTGAAGCTTTCTTT. Amino acid sequence: CASSNTGYDTEAFF.